In its sample, the clone carrying this T cell receptor (beta chain) was seen many times. V shed 3 bases, J shed 6 bases, and the junction held 3 bases outside the gene matches. In germline, CDR1 is MGHRA, CDR2 YSYEKL. The CDR3 is 14 amino acids. The data derive from a study of regulatory T cells in long-lasting Graves disease. Assembly of TCR beta libraries relied on iRepertoire HTBI primers together with Arm-PCR of CDR3 regions. In the study's own analysis: Across samples, roughly 58 TRBV and more than 13 TRBJ segments were found. In TCRdb, the multiplex PCR reads were re-called with MiXCR into one record per CDR3 protein. The V and J calls were determined by TCRdb, not by the authors. This table has around 250,000 distinct CDR3 sequences, about 20% appearing once. The time point is: newly diagnosed GD, antithyroid drugs for less than 3 months. Generation of the TCR library employed RNA extracted from PBMCs.

This same sample was also taken into another study, of T cells in Graves' hyperthyroidism and ophthalmopathy.

The TCR originated in a woman in her twenties or thirties with Graves disease. The chain combines TRBV4-1 with TRBJ2-1, with 9 bases fitting TRBD1. The sequences come from peripheral blood mononuclear cells (PBMCs), collected at new diagnosis, from a patient treated with antithyroid drugs. In nucleotides, the CDR3 is TGCGCCAGCAGCCAGCTGACAGGGGGCAATGAGCAGTTCTTC. Translated: CASSQLTGGNEQFF.